This T cell receptor (beta chain) was sequenced during a study of shared clonotypes between healthy human individuals. Study in general: Three men and a couple of women, aged 18 to 49, were donors.

Replicate PCRs from sorted subsets contained around 200 ng DNA, which is approximately 30,000 T cell genomes. Profiled with immunoSEQ multiplex PCR; TCRdb holds only in-frame clones, not every one. The sample shows some 500,000 clones, roughly 95% of them seen only once. The authors divided CD4+ cells into CD45RA+ naive and CD45RA-negative memory subsets. Concerning this clone itself: Germline and junction disagree at one end, which may indicate a read error.

CDR1 and CDR2 (germline): MDHEN, SYDVKM. The CDR3 has 15 residues. Sequencing used naive CD4+ T cells sorted from blood. The subset was: CD45RA+ positively selected. The chain combines TRBV28 with TRBJ2-2, with TRBD1 matching over 9 bases. This TCR came from a woman in her thirties in good health. The CDR3 loop reads CASSSTGGLRGELFF. For the CDR3, the DNA is TGTGCCAGCAGTTCCACAGGGGGCCTACGCGGGGAACTGTTTTTT.